This T cell receptor (beta chain) was documented in a study of blood T cells in healthy people across ages. General study findings and limits: More naive CD4+ cells and higher diversity marked long-lived donors relative to aged donors. Unknown donor CMV status possibly confounded expanded clonotype changes.

A second roughly 6 to 12 cycle PCR used barcoded and J-beta primers. Researchers report that a template-switch adaptor with 12 random nucleotides tagged each cDNA molecule. TCRdb re-called the 5' RACE reads with MiXCR, one entry per CDR3 protein. The sample lists about 930,000 distinct CDR3 sequences; about 29% were seen once. The CDR3 runs to 12 residues. Germline V gives CDR1 SQVTM, CDR2 ANQGSEA. V shed 4 bases and J 2 bases; nucleotides not matched to a gene: 1. This clonotype was picked up many times. Its antigen is unknown. The same data also contributed to another study, on T cells of mothers and their children. That work contributes: Over 8 million reads per mother and 2.5 million to 3 million per child were obtained.

Sequencing input: blood. The J gene is TRBJ1-1, the V gene TRBV29-1; 7 bases agree with TRBD1. The sequence was obtained from a woman in her thirties or forties in good health. CDR3 region: CSVVGGNTEAFF. CDR3 sequence (DNA): TGCAGCGTTGTAGGGGGCAACACTGAAGCTTTCTTT.